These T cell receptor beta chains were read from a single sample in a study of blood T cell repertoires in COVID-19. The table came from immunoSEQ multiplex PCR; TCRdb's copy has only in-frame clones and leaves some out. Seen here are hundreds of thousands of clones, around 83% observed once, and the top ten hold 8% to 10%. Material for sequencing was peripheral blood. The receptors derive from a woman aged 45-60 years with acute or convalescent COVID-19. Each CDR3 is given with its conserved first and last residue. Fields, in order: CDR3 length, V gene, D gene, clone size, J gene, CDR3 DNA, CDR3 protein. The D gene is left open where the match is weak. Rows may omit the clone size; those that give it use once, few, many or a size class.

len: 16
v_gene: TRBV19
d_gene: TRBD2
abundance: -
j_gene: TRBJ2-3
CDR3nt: TGTGCCAGTAGTGTTTCTTCCGCGGGGGGCACAGATACGCAGTATTTT
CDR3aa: CASSVSSAGGTDTQYF

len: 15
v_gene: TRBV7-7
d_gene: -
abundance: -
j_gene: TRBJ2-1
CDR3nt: TGTGCTAGCAGTCTAGGAGGGGGCGGCTACAATGAGCAGTTCTTC
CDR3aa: CASSLGGGGYNEQFF

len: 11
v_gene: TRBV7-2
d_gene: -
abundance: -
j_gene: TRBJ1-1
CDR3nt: TGTGCCAGCAGCCAAAACTTTGAAGCTTTCTTT
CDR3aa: CASSQNFEAFF

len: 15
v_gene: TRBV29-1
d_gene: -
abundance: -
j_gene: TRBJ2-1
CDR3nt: TGCAGCGTCCAACCCGGGACATTCACCTACAATGAGCAGTTCTTC
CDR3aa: CSVQPGTFTYNEQFF

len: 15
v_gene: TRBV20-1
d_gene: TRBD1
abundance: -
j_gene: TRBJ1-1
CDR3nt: TGCAGTGCTAGTCAATGGGGACAGGGATCCACTGAAGCTTTCTTT
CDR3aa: CSASQWGQGSTEAFF

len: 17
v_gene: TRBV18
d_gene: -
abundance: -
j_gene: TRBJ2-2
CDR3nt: TGTGCCAGCTCACCAAGAGGAGGGTTACAGAACACCGGGGAGCTGTTTTTT
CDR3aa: CASSPRGGLQNTGELFF

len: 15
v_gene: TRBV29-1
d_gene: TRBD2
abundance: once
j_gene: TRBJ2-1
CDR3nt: TGCAGCGTCGTGACTAGCGGGAGGTCCTACAATGAGCAGTTCTTC
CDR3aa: CSVVTSGRSYNEQFF

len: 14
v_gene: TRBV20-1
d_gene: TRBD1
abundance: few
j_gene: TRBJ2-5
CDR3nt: TGCAGTGCTAGTCAGCAGGGGGACCAAGAGACCCAGTACTTC
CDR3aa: CSASQQGDQETQYF

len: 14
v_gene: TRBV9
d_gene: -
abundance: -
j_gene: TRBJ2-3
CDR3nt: TGTGCCAGCAGCGTAAGAACTCGCACAGATACGCAGTATTTT
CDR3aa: CASSVRTRTDTQYF

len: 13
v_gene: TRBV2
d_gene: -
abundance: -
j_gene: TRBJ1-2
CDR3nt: TGTGCCAGCAGCGACGGGTGGAACGGTGGCTACACCTTC
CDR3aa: CASSDGWNGGYTF

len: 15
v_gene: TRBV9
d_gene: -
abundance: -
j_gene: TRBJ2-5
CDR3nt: TGTGCCAGCAGCGTAGATGGCGCGGCCCCGGAGACCCAGTACTTC
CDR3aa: CASSVDGAAPETQYF

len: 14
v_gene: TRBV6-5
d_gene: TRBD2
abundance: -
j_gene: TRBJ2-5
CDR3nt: TGTGCCAGCACGACACTAGCGCGACAAGAGACCCAGTACTTC
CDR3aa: CASTTLARQETQYF

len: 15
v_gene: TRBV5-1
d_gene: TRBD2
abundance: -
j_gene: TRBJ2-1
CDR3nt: TGCGCCAGCAGCCCGTCTAGCGGGAGGAACAATGAGCAGTTCTTC
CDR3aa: CASSPSSGRNNEQFF

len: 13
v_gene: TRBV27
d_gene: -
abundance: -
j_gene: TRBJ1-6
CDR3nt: TGTGCCAGCAGTTTATACAGAAATTCACCCCTCCACTTT
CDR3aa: CASSLYRNSPLHF

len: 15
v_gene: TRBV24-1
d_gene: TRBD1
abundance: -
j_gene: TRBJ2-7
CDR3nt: TGTGCCACCAGTGATTCCATGACAGGGGGCGACGAGCAGTACTTC
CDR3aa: CATSDSMTGGDEQYF

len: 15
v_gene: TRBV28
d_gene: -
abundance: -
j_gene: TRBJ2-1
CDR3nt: TGTGCCAGCAGCCCGGCGGTTAACTCCTACAATGAGCAGTTCTTC
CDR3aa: CASSPAVNSYNEQFF

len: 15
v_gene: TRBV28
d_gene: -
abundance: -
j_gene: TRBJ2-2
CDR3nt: TGTGCCAGCAGCACAAACAGGGTCGGGGACGGGGAGCTGTTTTTT
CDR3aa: CASSTNRVGDGELFF